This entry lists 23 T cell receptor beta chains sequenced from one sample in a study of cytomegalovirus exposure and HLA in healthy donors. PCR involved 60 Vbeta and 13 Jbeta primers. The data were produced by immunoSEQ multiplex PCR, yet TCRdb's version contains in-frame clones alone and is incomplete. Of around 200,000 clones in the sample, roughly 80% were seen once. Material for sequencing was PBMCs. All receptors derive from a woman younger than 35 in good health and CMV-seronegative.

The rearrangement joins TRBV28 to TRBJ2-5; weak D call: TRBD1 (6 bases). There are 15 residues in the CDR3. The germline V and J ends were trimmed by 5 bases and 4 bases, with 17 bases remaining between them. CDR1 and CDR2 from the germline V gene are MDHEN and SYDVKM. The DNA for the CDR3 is TGTGCCAGCAGTACCGTACAGGGAGCCCTAGAGACCCAGTACTTC. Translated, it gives CASSTVQGALETQYF.

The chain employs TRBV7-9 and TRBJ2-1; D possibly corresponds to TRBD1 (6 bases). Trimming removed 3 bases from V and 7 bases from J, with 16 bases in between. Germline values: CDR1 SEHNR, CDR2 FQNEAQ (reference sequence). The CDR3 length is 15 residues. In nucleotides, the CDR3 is TGTGCCAGCAGCTTGAGGGGGAGAGAGGGGAATGAGCAGTTCTTC. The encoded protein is CASSLRGREGNEQFF.

This chain's CDR3 is CASSPAGNLHTEAFF. CDR3 nucleotide sequence: TGTGCCAGCAGTCCAGCAGGAAATTTGCACACTGAAGCTTTCTTT. V and J are TRBV14 and TRBJ1-1, with no clear D. The germline V and J ends were trimmed by 6 bases and 3 bases, with 17 bases remaining between them. This CDR3 is built from 15 residues. CDR1 is SGHDN, CDR2 FVKESK, per germline.

As DNA, the CDR3 is TGTGCCAGCAGTTTATTGTCCGGAGTAGATACCTACAATGAGCAGTTCTTC. Protein: CASSLLSGVDTYNEQFF. This chain uses TRBV28 with TRBJ2-1; D unresolved. From germline, CDR1 is MDHEN and CDR2 SYDVKM. V lost 1 base and J lost 2, with 15 bases in between. CDR3 length: 17 residues.

CDR3 sequence reads: CAWSVFVVSGNYNEQFF. For the CDR3, the DNA is TGTGCCTGGAGTGTTTTTGTTGTTAGCGGTAATTACAATGAGCAGTTCTTC. This chain connects TRBV30 to TRBJ2-1, with a possible D match to TRBD2 (6 bases). CDR1 and CDR2 (germline): GTSNPN, SVGIG (reference sequence). The CDR3 consists of 17 residues. Trimming took off 0 bases at V and 4 bases at J, with 19 bases between the two ends. The full variable domain, with the rest looked up from reference TRBV30 and TRBJ2-1, is SQTIHQWPATLVQPVGSPLSLECTVEGTSNPNLYWYRQAAGRGLQLLFYSVGIGQISSEVPQNLSASRPQDRQFILSSKKLLLSDSGFYLCAWSVFVVSGNYNEQFFGPGTRLTVL.

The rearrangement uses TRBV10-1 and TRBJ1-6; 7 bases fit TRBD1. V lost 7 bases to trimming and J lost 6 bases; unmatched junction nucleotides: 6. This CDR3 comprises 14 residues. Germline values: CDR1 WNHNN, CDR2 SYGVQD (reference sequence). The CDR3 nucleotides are TGCGCCAGCACCGCGGGACAGACTAATTCACCCCTCCACTTT. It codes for CASTAGQTNSPLHF.

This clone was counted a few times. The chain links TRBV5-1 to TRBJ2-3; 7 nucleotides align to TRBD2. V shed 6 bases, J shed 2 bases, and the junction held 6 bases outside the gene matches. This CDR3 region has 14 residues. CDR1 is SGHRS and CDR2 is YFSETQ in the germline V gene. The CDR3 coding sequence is TGCGCCAGCACCCCGACTAGCCCCACAGATACGCAGTATTTT. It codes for CASTPTSPTDTQYF. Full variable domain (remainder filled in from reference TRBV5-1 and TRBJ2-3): KAGVTQTPRYLIKTRGQQVTLSCSPISGHRSVSWYQQTPGQGLQFLFEYFSETQRNKGNFPGRFSGRQFSNSRSEMNVSTLELGDSALYLCASTPTSPTDTQYFGPGTRLTVL.

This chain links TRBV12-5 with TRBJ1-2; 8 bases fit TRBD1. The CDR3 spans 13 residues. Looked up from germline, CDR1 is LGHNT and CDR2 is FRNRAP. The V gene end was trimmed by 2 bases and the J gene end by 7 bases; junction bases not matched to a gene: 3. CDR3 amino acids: CASGLSGGSGYTF. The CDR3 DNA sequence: TGTGCTAGTGGTTTGTCAGGGGGCTCTGGCTACACCTTC.

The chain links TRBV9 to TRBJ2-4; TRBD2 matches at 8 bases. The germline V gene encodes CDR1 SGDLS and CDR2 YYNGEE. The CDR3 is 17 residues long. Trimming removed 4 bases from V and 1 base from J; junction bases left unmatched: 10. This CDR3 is CASSPRTSRFAKNIQYF. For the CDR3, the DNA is TGTGCCAGCAGCCCCCGGACTAGCCGGTTCGCCAAAAACATTCAGTACTTC.

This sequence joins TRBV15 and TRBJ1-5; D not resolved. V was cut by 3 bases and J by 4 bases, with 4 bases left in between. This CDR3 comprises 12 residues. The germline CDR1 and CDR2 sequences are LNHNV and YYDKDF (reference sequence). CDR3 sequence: CATSSRNQPQHF. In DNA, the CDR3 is TGTGCCACCAGCAGTAGAAATCAGCCCCAGCATTTT.

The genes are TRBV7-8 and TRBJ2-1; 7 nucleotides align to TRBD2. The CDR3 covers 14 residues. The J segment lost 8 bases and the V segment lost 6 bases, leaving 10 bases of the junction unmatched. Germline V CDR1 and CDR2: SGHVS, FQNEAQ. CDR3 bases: TGTGCCAGCAGGGCTAGCGGCCTAGGGCATGAGCAGTTCTTC. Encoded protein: CASRASGLGHEQFF.

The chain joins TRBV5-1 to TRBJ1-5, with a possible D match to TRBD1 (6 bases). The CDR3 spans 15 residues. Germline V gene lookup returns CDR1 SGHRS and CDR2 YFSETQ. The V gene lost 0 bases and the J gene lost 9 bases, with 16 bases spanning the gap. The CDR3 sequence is CASSLGALTGPPQHF. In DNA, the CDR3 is TGCGCCAGCAGCTTGGGGGCCCTCACAGGGCCGCCCCAGCATTTT.

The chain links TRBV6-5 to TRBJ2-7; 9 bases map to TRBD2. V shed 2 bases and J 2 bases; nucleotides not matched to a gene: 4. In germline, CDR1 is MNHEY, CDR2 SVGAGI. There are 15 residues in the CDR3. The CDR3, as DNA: TGTGCCAGCAGTTACGCTAGCGGGGATACCTACGAGCAGTACTTC. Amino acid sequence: CASSYASGDTYEQYF.

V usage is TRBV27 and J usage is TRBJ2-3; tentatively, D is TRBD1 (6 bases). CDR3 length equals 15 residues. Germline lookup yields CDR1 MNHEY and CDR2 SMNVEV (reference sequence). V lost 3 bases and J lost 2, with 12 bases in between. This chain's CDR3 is CASSFTGSPTDTQYF. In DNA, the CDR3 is TGTGCCAGCAGTTTTACAGGGTCCCCCACAGATACGCAGTATTTT.

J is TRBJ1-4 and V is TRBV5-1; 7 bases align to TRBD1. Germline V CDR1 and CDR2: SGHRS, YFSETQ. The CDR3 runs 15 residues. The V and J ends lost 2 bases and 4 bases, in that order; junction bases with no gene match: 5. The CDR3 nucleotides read TGCGCCAGCAGCTTACAAGGGGGCGGTAATGAAAAACTGTTTTTT. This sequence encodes CASSLQGGGNEKLFF.

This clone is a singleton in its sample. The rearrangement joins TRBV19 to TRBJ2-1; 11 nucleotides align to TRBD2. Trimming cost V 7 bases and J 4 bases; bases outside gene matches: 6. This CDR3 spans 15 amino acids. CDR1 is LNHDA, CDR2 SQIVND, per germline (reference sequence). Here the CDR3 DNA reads TGTGCCAGTACCCCCGGGACTAGCGGTTACAATGAGCAGTTCTTC. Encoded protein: CASTPGTSGYNEQFF. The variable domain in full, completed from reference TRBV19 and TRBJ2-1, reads DGGITQSPKYLFRKEGQNVTLSCEQNLNHDAMYWYRQDPGQGLRLIYYSQIVNDFQKGDIAEGYSVSREKKESFPLTVTSAQKNPTAFYLCASTPGTSGYNEQFFGPGTRLTVL.

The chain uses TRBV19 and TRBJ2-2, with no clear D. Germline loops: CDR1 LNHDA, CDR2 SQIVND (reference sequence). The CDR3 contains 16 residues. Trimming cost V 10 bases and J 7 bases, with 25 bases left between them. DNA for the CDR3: TGTGCCACCCCTTCCCCCAACAGAGCCTACAGCGGGGAGCTGTTTTTT. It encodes CATPSPNRAYSGELFF.

The CDR3 bases are TGTGCCAGCAGCGGAACTAGTGGGTCCTACGAGCAGTACTTC. Translating it yields CASSGTSGSYEQYF. The chain couples TRBV13 to TRBJ2-5, with D possibly matching TRBD2 (5 bases). The J call may be incorrect, as the DNA end agrees better with TRBJ2-7. This CDR3 is built from 14 residues. Germline V gene data show CDR1 as PRHDT and CDR2 as FYEKMQ (reference sequence).

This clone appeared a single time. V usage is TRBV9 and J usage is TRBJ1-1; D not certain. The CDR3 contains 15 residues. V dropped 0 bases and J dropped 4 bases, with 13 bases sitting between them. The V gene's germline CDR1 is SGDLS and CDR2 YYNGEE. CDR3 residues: CASSVVAYPGTEAFF. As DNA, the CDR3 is TGTGCCAGCAGCGTAGTTGCCTACCCGGGCACTGAAGCTTTCTTT.

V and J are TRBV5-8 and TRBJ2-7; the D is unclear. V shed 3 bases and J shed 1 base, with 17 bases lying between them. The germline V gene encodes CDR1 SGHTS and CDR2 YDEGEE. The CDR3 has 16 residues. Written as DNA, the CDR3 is TGTGCCAGCAGCTCAATACATATTATGACATCCTACGAGCAGTACTTC. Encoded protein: CASSSIHIMTSYEQYF. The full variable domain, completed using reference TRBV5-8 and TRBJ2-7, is EAGVTQSPTHLIKTRGQQATLRCSPISGHTSVYWYQQALGLGLQFLLWYDEGEERNRGNFPPRFSGRQFPNYSSELNVNALELEDSALYLCASSSIHIMTSYEQYFGPGTRLTVT.

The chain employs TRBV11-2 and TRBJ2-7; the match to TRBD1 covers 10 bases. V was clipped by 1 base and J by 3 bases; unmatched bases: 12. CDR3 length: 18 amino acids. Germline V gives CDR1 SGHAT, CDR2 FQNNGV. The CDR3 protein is CASSLVSSGQGLSYEQYF. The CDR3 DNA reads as TGTGCCAGCAGCTTAGTTAGTTCGGGACAGGGGTTGAGCTACGAGCAGTACTTC.

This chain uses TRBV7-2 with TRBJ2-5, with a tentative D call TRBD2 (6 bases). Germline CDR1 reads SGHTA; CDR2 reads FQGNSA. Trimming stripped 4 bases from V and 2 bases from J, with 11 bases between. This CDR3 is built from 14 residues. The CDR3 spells CASSYGGIQETQYF. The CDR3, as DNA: TGTGCCAGCAGCTACGGAGGGATACAAGAGACCCAGTACTTC.

CDR3 DNA: TGTGCCAGCAGTGTGACAGGAGGAAACACCATATATTTT. It encodes CASSVTGGNTIYF. The V call is TRBV27, the J call TRBJ1-3, with D tentatively TRBD1 (6 bases). V was clipped by 5 bases and J by 4 bases, with 9 bases between them. This CDR3 contains 13 residues. Germline V gives CDR1 MNHEY, CDR2 SMNVEV (reference sequence).